What follows are 25 T cell receptor beta chains derived from one specimen sequenced in a study of neoadjuvant nivolumab and ipilimumab in lung cancer. Assay used: immunoSEQ multiplex PCR; TCRdb lists only in-frame clones, some missing. Counted here are roughly 19,000 clones, 65% to 80% occurring once; the ten biggest clones make up roughly 7%. The specimen was tumor tissue, collected after neoadjuvant nivolumab, alone or with ipilimumab, at or shortly before surgery. All receptors derive from an adult with non-small cell lung cancer.

This clone was seen a few times. This chain links TRBV29-1 with TRBJ2-3; tentative D call: TRBD2 (5 bases). V dropped 7 bases and J dropped 4 bases, with 18 bases sitting between them. From germline, CDR1 is SQVTM and CDR2 ANQGSEA. The CDR3 runs to 14 residues. CDR3 coding DNA: TGCAGCGCCTTCCGGGGTCGGTTAGCAGATACGCAGTATTTT. Amino acids: CSAFRGRLADTQYF.

Details on this clone: This same CDR3 is encoded by further DNA sequences in the sample. The chain links TRBV7-2 to TRBJ2-3, with D unresolved. The V end was cut by 4 bases, the J end by 2 bases, with 4 bases between. The CDR3 contains 12 residues. Germline V gene data show CDR1 as SGHTA and CDR2 as FQGNSA. CDR3 in amino acids: CASSSYTDTQYF. The CDR3 region has the DNA TGTGCCAGCAGCTCCTACACAGATACGCAGTATTTT.

V is TRBV19 and J is TRBJ2-7; D remains ambiguous. Germline CDR1 and CDR2: LNHDA and SQIVND (reference sequence). This CDR3 comprises 16 residues. The V end was cut by 3 bases, the J end by 5 bases, with 20 bases between. CDR3 DNA: TGTGCCAGTAGTATGCCCGGGCCGACCGGGCTCCACGAGCAGTACTTC. This encodes CASSMPGPTGLHEQYF.

In this sample, this clone turned up once. The V call is TRBV7-9, the J call TRBJ2-7; 11 bases are shared with TRBD2. The CDR3 contains 16 residues. Unmatched junction bases numbered 7, after V lost 1 base and J lost 5 bases. Germline lookup yields CDR1 SEHNR and CDR2 FQNEAQ (reference sequence). The CDR3: CASSLEALAGADEQYF. The CDR3 nucleotides are TGTGCCAGCAGCTTAGAGGCACTAGCGGGAGCTGACGAGCAGTACTTC.

The J gene is TRBJ1-2, the V gene TRBV2, with D perhaps TRBD1 (5 bases). Germline V gives CDR1 SNHLY, CDR2 FYNNEI. The CDR3 extends over 15 amino acids. The V gene lost 0 bases and the J gene lost 6 bases, with 14 bases spanning the gap. The CDR3 DNA sequence: TGTGCCAGCAGTGAAGCCCAGGGTACACTGCATGGCTACACCTTC. This translates into CASSEAQGTLHGYTF.

This clone was seen more than once but under ten times. The chain carries TRBV7-9 and TRBJ1-2; the D gene is possibly TRBD1 (6 bases). The CDR3 has 13 amino acids. The germline CDR1 and CDR2 sequences are SEHNR and FQNEAQ (reference sequence). V was trimmed by 5 bases and J by 5 bases, leaving 12 bases between them. CDR3: CASSVEGGYGYTF. The CDR3 nucleotides are TGTGCCAGCAGCGTAGAAGGGGGGTATGGCTACACCTTC.

J is TRBJ2-2 and V is TRBV4-2, with unresolved D. Germline V gene sequence: CDR1 LGHNA, CDR2 YNFKEQ. V lost 4 bases to trimming and J lost 0 bases, with 18 bases between them. The CDR3 runs to 18 residues. The CDR3 spells CASSLARASSTNTGELFF. The CDR3, as DNA: TGTGCCAGCAGCCTAGCACGGGCCTCATCAACGAACACCGGGGAGCTGTTTTTT.

This sequence joins TRBV19 and TRBJ1-2; the D gene is possibly TRBD1 (5 bases). The V end lost 8 bases, the J end lost 4 bases, and 5 bases lay between the germline ends. Germline V gene data show CDR1 as LNHDA and CDR2 as SQIVND (reference sequence). The CDR3 is 10 residues long. The CDR3 nucleotides read TGTGCCAGTGGGGGCTATGGCTACACCTTC. Its protein is CASGGYGYTF.

This clone was detected once. The CDR3 DNA reads as TGCGCCAGCAGCCGAGACTCTGGGGCCAACGTCCTGACTTTC. Translating gives CASSRDSGANVLTF. The chain uses TRBV4-1 and TRBJ2-6; D is ambiguous. Trimming left V 4 bases short and J 0 bases short, with 4 bases between. CDR1 and CDR2 (germline): MGHRA, YSYEKL. The CDR3 length is 14 residues.

This clone appeared a few times. This chain connects TRBV11-1 to TRBJ2-5; the D is unclear. This CDR3 is built from 13 residues. Germline V gene sequence: CDR1 SGHAT, CDR2 FQDESV (reference sequence). Trimming took 4 bases from V and 1 from J, leaving 7 bases between them. The CDR3 is CASSWAPQETQYF. The CDR3 coding sequence is TGTGCCAGCAGCTGGGCCCCCCAAGAGACCCAGTACTTC. The full variable domain, completed using reference TRBV11-1 and TRBJ2-5, is EAEVAQSPRYKITEKSQAVAFWCDPISGHATLYWYRQILGQGPELLVQFQDESVVDDSQLPKDRFSAERLKGVDSTLKIQPAELGDSAMYLCASSWAPQETQYFGPGTRLLVL.

The J gene is TRBJ1-5, the V gene TRBV27; D is perhaps TRBD1 (6 bases). This CDR3 spans 16 amino acids. CDR1 is MNHEY, CDR2 SMNVEV, per germline (reference sequence). V was shortened by 8 bases and J by 7 bases, with 24 bases between the two germline ends. The CDR3 sequence: CASALDGGGRNQPQHF. CDR3 DNA sequence: TGTGCCAGCGCCCTCGACGGGGGCGGAAGAAACCAGCCCCAGCATTTT.

This chain connects TRBV7-9 to TRBJ2-5; a weak D match, TRBD2 (5 bases). V dropped 2 bases and J dropped 5 bases, with 18 bases sitting between them. CDR1 and CDR2 from the germline V gene are SEHNR and FQNEAQ (reference sequence). This CDR3 spans 16 amino acids. For the CDR3, the DNA is TGTGCCAGCAGCTTACCCCTGGTTGATGAGGGCGAGACCCAGTACTTC. Its protein product is CASSLPLVDEGETQYF. Based on the CDR3 plus reference TRBV7-9 and TRBJ2-5, the full variable domain is DTGVSQNPRHKITKRGQNVTFRCDPISEHNRLYWYRQTLGQGPEFLTYFQNEAQLEKSRLLSDRFSAERPKGSFSTLEIQRTEQGDSAMYLCASSLPLVDEGETQYFGPGTRLLVL.

The rearrangement joins TRBV7-9 to TRBJ2-5; the D is unclear. Germline V gene data show CDR1 as SEHNR and CDR2 as FQNEAQ (reference sequence). V was cut by 4 bases and J by 2 bases, with 8 bases left in between. The CDR3 is made up of 13 amino acids. The CDR3 region is CASSSVSQETQYF. In nucleotides, the CDR3 is TGTGCCAGCAGCTCCGTGTCACAAGAGACCCAGTACTTC.

V and J are TRBV30 and TRBJ2-6; unclear D gene. The CDR3 contains 13 residues. V was shortened by 6 bases and J by 0 bases, with 6 bases between the two germline ends. CDR1 is GTSNPN, CDR2 SVGIG, per germline (reference sequence). The CDR3 loop reads CACDFSGANVLTF. The CDR3 bases are TGTGCCTGCGACTTCTCTGGGGCCAACGTCCTGACTTTC.

Remarks on this clone: At one boundary the junction diverges from the germline segment, which might be a read error. The V and J genes are TRBV6-1 and TRBJ1-4, with D hard to call. CDR1 and CDR2 from the germline V gene are MNHNS and SASEGT. This CDR3 region has 12 residues. CDR3 sequence reads: CASMELMKNSVF. The CDR3 DNA reads TGTGCCAGCATGGAGCTTATGAAAAACTCGGTTTTT.

The chain links TRBV7-9 to TRBJ1-1; D may be TRBD1 (5 bases). CDR3 length: 13 residues. V dropped 5 bases and J dropped 1 base, with 8 bases sitting between them. Germline V lookup: CDR1 SEHNR, CDR2 FQNEAQ (reference sequence). The CDR3: CASSRGTNTEAFF. The CDR3, as DNA: TGTGCCAGCAGCCGCGGGACGAACACTGAAGCTTTCTTT.

The J gene is TRBJ1-2, the V gene TRBV5-1; TRBD1 matches at 9 bases. The CDR3 spans 19 residues. V lost 0 bases and J lost 0; bases outside the gene matches: 12. The germline CDR1 and CDR2 sequences are SGHRS and YFSETQ. The CDR3 nucleotides are TGCGCCAGCAGCTTGGCCGCACCGACAGGGGGACGTCCTAACTATGGCTACACCTTC. Translating gives CASSLAAPTGGRPNYGYTF.

The J gene is TRBJ2-1, the V gene TRBV7-8; TRBD1 is a possible D gene (7 bases). With 5 bases removed from V and 5 bases from J, the gap between germline ends came to 19 bases. The CDR3 consists of 16 residues. The germline V gene encodes CDR1 SGHVS and CDR2 FQNEAQ. CDR3 protein: CASSLRWQGGHNEQFF. Written as DNA, the CDR3 is TGTGCCAGCAGCCTAAGGTGGCAGGGGGGCCACAATGAGCAGTTCTTC.

V usage is TRBV11-3 and J usage is TRBJ2-1; D unclear. The germline CDR1 and CDR2 sequences are SGHNT and YENEEA. With 0 bases removed from V and 7 bases from J, the gap between germline ends came to 7 bases. This CDR3 has 13 amino acids. CDR3 loop: CASSLDALNEQFF. CDR3 sequence (DNA): TGTGCCAGCAGCTTAGACGCCCTGAATGAGCAGTTCTTC. The variable domain in full, with the rest retrieved from reference TRBV11-3 and TRBJ2-1, is EAGVVQSPRYKIIEKKQPVAFWCNPISGHNTLYWYLQNLGQGPELLIRYENEEAVDDSQLPKDRFSAERLKGVDSTLKIQPAELGDSAVYLCASSLDALNEQFFGPGTRLTVL.

This chain links TRBV5-1 with TRBJ2-7, with TRBD2 identical over 7 bases. Germline values: CDR1 SGHRS, CDR2 YFSETQ. V dropped 4 bases and J dropped 0; count of bases not matched to a gene: 13. The CDR3 has 17 amino acids. The CDR3 sequence: CASSPLPTSASSYEQYF. The CDR3 DNA reads TGCGCCAGCAGCCCCCTCCCCACTAGCGCGAGCTCCTACGAGCAGTACTTC.

V is TRBV7-8 and J is TRBJ1-5; D call uncertain. This CDR3 is built from 13 residues. CDR1 SGHVS and CDR2 FQNEAQ come from the germline V gene. Between the trimmed V and J ends, which lost 7 bases and 7 bases, there was a span of 14 bases. DNA for the CDR3: TGTGCCAGCAACTCGTTAGCGGAGCAGCCCCAGCATTTT. Translation gives CASNSLAEQPQHF.

V gene TRBV6-6 combines with J gene TRBJ1-2; D ambiguous. Trimming stripped 4 bases from V and 1 base from J, with 10 bases between. The germline CDR1 and CDR2 sequences are MNHNY and SVGAGI (reference sequence). The CDR3 has 14 amino acids. The CDR3 DNA is TGTGCCAGCAGTTCACCAGGACTTAACTATGGCTACACCTTC. This encodes CASSSPGLNYGYTF.

The J gene is TRBJ2-1, the V gene TRBV7-9, with 8 bases fitting TRBD2. V dropped 1 base and J dropped 0; count of bases not matched to a gene: 2. This CDR3 has 16 amino acids. The germline V gene has CDR1 SEHNR and CDR2 FQNEAQ (reference sequence). Written as DNA, the CDR3 is TGTGCCAGCAGCTTAGAAACTAGCGGCTCCTACAATGAGCAGTTCTTC. Amino acid sequence: CASSLETSGSYNEQFF.

This clone was detected once. The chain joins TRBV30 to TRBJ2-2; 7 bases match TRBD2. Trimming cost V 0 bases and J 5 bases; bases outside gene matches: 6. CDR3 length: 15 amino acids. CDR1 is GTSNPN and CDR2 is SVGIG in the germline V gene (reference sequence). CDR3 loop: CAWSVYSGRTGELFF. The CDR3 DNA is TGTGCCTGGAGTGTATATAGCGGGCGGACCGGGGAGCTGTTTTTT.

The chain couples TRBV19 to TRBJ1-5; 9 bases are shared with TRBD1. This CDR3 region has 16 residues. V shed 5 bases and J 2 bases; nucleotides not matched to a gene: 7. Germline V gene sequence: CDR1 LNHDA, CDR2 SQIVND (reference sequence). The CDR3 region has the DNA TGTGCCAGTAGTTTACAGGGGGCGCTGGGCAATCAGCCCCAGCATTTT. Protein sequence: CASSLQGALGNQPQHF.